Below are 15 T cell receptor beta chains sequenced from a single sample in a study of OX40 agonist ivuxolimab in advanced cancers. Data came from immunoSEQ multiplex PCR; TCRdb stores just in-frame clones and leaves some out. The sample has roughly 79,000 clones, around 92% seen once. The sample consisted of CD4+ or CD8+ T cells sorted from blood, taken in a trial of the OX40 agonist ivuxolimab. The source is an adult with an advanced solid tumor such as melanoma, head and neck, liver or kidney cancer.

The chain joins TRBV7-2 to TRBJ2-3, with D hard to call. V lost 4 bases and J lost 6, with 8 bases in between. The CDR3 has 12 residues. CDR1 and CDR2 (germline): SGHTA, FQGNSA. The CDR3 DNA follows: TGTGCCAGCAGCTACGAAGGGGATACGCAGTATTTT. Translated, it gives CASSYEGDTQYF.

For the CDR3, the DNA is TGTGCCAGCAGCCCCTACCCAGGTGACTATGGCTACACCTTC. Translation: CASSPYPGDYGYTF. The chain uses TRBV5-5 and TRBJ1-2; no clear D. Germline V lookup: CDR1 SGHKS, CDR2 YYEKEE (reference sequence). Trimming removed 4 bases from V and 3 bases from J, with 13 bases in between. The CDR3 has 14 residues. Full variable domain (rest looked up from reference TRBV5-5 and TRBJ1-2): DAGVTQSPTHLIKTRGQQVTLRCSPISGHKSVSWYQQVLGQGPQFIFQYYEKEERGRGNFPDRFSARQFPNYSSELNVNALLLGDSALYLCASSPYPGDYGYTFGSGTRLTVV.

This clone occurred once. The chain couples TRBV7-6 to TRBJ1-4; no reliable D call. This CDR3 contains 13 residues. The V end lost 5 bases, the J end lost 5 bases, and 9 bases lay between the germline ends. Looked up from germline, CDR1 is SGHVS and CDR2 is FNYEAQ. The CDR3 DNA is TGTGCCAGCAGCGCCATTGGAAATGAAAAACTGTTTTTT. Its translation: CASSAIGNEKLFF.

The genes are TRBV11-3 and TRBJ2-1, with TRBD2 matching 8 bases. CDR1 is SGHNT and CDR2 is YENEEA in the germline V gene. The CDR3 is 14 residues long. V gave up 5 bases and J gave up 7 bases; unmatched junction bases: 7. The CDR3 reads CASSTREGTNEQFF. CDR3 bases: TGTGCCAGCAGCACCCGGGAGGGGACGAATGAGCAGTTCTTC. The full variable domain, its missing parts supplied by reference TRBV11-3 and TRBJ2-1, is EAGVVQSPRYKIIEKKQPVAFWCNPISGHNTLYWYLQNLGQGPELLIRYENEEAVDDSQLPKDRFSAERLKGVDSTLKIQPAELGDSAVYLCASSTREGTNEQFFGPGTRLTVL.

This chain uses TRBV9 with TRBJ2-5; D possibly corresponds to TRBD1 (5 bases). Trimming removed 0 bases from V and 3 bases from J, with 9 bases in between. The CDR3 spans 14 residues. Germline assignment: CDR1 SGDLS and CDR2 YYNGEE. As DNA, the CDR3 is TGTGCCAGCAGCGTAGCAGGGTTGGAAGAGACCCAGTACTTC. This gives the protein CASSVAGLEETQYF.

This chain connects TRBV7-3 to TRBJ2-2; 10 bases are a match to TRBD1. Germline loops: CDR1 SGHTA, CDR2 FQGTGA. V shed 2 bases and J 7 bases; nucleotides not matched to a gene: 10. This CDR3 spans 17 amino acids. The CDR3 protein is CASSLERQGAEGGELFF. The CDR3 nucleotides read TGTGCCAGCAGCTTAGAGCGACAGGGGGCCGAGGGCGGGGAGCTGTTTTTT.

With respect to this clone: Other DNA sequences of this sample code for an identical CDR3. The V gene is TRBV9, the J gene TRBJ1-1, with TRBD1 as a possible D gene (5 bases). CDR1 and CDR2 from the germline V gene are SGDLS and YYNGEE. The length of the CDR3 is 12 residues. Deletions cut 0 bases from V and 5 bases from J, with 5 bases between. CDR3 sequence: CASSVGGTEAFF. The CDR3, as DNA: TGTGCCAGCAGCGTAGGGGGGACTGAAGCTTTCTTT.

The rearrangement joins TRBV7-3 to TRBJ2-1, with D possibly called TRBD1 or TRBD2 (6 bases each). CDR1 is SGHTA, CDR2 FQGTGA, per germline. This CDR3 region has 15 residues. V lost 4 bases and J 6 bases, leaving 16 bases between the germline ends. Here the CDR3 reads CASSWGAQRSNEQFF. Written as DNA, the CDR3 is TGTGCCAGCAGCTGGGGGGCCCAAAGGAGCAATGAGCAGTTCTTC.

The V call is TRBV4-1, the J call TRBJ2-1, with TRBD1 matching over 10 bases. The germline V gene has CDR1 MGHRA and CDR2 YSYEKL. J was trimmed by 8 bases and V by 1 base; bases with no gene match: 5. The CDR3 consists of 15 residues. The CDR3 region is CASSQVLGQGYEQFF. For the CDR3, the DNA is TGCGCCAGCAGCCAAGTATTGGGACAGGGGTATGAGCAGTTCTTC.

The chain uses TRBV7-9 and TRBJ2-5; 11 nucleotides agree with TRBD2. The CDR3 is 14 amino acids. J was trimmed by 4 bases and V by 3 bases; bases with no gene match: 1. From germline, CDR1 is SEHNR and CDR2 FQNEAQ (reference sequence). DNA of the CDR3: TGTGCCAGCAGCTTGGGACTAGCGGTAGAGACCCAGTACTTC. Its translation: CASSLGLAVETQYF.

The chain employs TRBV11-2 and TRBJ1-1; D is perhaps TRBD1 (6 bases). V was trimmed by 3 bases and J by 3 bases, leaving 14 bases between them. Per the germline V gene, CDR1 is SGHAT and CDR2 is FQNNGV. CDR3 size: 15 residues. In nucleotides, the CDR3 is TGTGCCAGCAGCTTTGTATCGGGGGCCTACACTGAAGCTTTCTTT. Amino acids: CASSFVSGAYTEAFF.

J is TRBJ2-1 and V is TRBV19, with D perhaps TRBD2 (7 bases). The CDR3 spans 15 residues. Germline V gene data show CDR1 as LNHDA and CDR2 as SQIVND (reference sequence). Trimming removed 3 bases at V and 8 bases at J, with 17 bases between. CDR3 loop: CASSIPGGPWDEQFF. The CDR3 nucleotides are TGTGCCAGTAGTATTCCCGGGGGGCCCTGGGATGAGCAGTTCTTC.

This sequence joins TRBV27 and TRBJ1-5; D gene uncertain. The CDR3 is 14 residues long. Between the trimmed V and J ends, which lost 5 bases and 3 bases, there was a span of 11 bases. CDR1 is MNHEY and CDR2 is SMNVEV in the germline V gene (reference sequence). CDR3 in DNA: TGTGCCAGCAGTCCCCTAAATCTCAATCAGCCCCAGCATTTT. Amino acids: CASSPLNLNQPQHF.

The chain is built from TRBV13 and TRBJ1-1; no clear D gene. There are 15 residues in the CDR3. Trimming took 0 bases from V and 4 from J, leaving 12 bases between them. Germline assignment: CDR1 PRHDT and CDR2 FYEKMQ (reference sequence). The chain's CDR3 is CASSLGGHMVTEAFF. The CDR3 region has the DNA TGTGCCAGCAGCTTAGGGGGTCACATGGTCACTGAAGCTTTCTTT. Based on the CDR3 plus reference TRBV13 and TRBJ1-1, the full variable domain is AAGVIQSPRHLIKEKRETATLKCYPIPRHDTVYWYQQGPGQDPQFLISFYEKMQSDKGSIPDRFSAQQFSDYHSELNMSSLELGDSALYFCASSLGGHMVTEAFFGQGTRLTVV.

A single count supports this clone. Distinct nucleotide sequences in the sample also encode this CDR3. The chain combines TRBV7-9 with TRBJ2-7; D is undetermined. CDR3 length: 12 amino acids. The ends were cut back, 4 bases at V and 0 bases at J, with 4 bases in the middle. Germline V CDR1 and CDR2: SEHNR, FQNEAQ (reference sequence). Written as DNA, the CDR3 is TGTGCCAGCAGCTCGAGCTCCTACGAGCAGTACTTC. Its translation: CASSSSSYEQYF.